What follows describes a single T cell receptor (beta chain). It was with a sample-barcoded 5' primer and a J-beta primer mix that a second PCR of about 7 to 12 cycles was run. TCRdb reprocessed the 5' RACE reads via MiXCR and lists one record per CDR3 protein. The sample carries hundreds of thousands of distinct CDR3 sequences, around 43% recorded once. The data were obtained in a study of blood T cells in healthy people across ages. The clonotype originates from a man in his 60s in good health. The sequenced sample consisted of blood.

In DNA form, the CDR3 reads TGTGCCAGCTCACCACCCCAGGGCCCGAACACTGAAGCTTTCTTT. Its translation is CASSPPQGPNTEAFF. The chain combines TRBV18 with TRBJ1-1, with D possibly TRBD1 on 5 matching bases. There are 15 residues in the CDR3. V shed 0 bases and J shed 1 base, with 9 bases lying between them. Germline V gives CDR1 KGHSH, CDR2 LQKENI.